This T cell receptor (beta chain) was sequenced for a study of T cells in tumors after PD-1 blockade. Across the study: Daily vismodegib 150 mg continued in a subset of anti-PD-1-treated patients.

This clone was observed a few times. Its target is not known. Study findings and constraints: Expanded exhausted CD8+ clones after therapy were mostly novel clonotypes. Peripheral recruitment is suggested, as some novel exhausted tumor clones were in pre-treatment blood.

Template: tumor biopsy or peripheral blood genomic DNA, about 600-6,004 ng per sample. Produced via immunoSEQ multiplex PCR; TCRdb's table is partial and in-frame only. Among 12,000 or so clones, 60% to 70% were seen once, and the ten largest hold about 16%. Specimen: tumor tissue, collected before anti-PD-1 treatment. The sequence came from a human donor with basal cell carcinoma.

The CDR3 here is CASSLHTWDTLLRDRDSYEQYF. In nucleotides, the CDR3 is TGCGCCAGCAGCCTCCATACCTGGGACACCCTTTTGCGGGACAGGGACTCCTACGAGCAGTACTTC. This rearrangement joins TRBV4-3 to TRBJ2-7; 9 bases are shared with TRBD1. The germline V gene encodes CDR1 LGHNA and CDR2 YSLEER. The trim removed 4 bases at V and 0 bases at J, leaving 25 bases unmatched. This CDR3 has 22 residues.